This T cell receptor beta chain is drawn from a study of cytomegalovirus exposure and HLA in healthy donors. Notes on the study in general: Productive status was seen about 87% or about 30% of the time for most TCR beta V segments in an earlier analysis.

CDR1 and CDR2 (germline): SGDLS, YYNGEE. V lost 5 bases and J lost 3, with 15 bases in between. The CDR3 is 15 amino acids. Concerning this clone: Its antigen is currently unknown.

The primer mix had 60 Vbeta and 13 Jbeta primers. Produced via immunoSEQ multiplex PCR; TCRdb's table is partial and in-frame only. This sample's clone table lists 80,000 to 100,000 clones. The TCR originated in a man between 50 and 59 years old in good health and CMV-seronegative. Material for sequencing was PBMCs. This chain links TRBV9 with TRBJ2-1, with a possible D match to TRBD2 (7 bases). The CDR3 loop is CASSERGAHYNEQFF. CDR3 nucleotide sequence: TGTGCCAGCAGTGAACGGGGGGCCCACTACAATGAGCAGTTCTTC.